This T cell receptor beta chain comes out of a study of blood T cell repertoires in COVID-19. This CDR3 comprises 15 residues. V was pared by 4 bases and J by 4 bases, with 3 bases of the junction left unmatched. Looked up from germline, CDR1 is SGHRS and CDR2 is YFSETQ. In the original processing: Amplification of reference gene primers was used by the study to estimate nucleated cell counts. Measured with immunoSEQ multiplex PCR; TCRdb has only the in-frame clones, and not every one. V and J calls and clone size are copied from that table; D and trimming were computed from the DNA. The data hold approximately 200,000 clones, with around 88% observed a single time.

The gene calls are TRBV5-1 and TRBJ2-7; 15 positions match TRBD2. The sequenced sample was peripheral blood. The sequence was collected from a man aged 18 to 35 with active or convalescent COVID-19. In nucleotides, the CDR3 is TGCGCCAGCAGCCCAGGGACTAGCGGGAGGTACGAGCAGTACTTC. Translated: CASSPGTSGRYEQYF. Full variable domain (remainder filled in from reference TRBV5-1 and TRBJ2-7): KAGVTQTPRYLIKTRGQQVTLSCSPISGHRSVSWYQQTPGQGLQFLFEYFSETQRNKGNFPGRFSGRQFSNSRSEMNVSTLELGDSALYLCASSPGTSGRYEQYFGPGTRLTVT.